A single sample is the source of the 25 T cell receptor beta chains below, sequenced in a study of patients and donors after allogeneic stem cell transplantation. TCRdb reprocessed the RT-PCR reads with MiXCR, giving one entry per CDR3 protein. The table includes some 2,300 distinct CDR3 sequences, about 7.7% detected once. Sequencing used blood, either unsorted or a sorted T cell fraction (not recorded which). Receptors were obtained from a human donor who was either an allogeneic HSCT recipient or a stem cell or donor lymphocyte infusion donor (not recorded which). It is not recorded whose cells these are; they may come from a transplant donor.

This clonotype is labeled as medium-sized. CDR3 sequence reads: CASSRRDKNEQFF. The CDR3 DNA follows: TGTGCCAGCAGCCGCCGGGACAAAAATGAGCAGTTCTTC. This rearrangement joins TRBV7-2 to TRBJ2-1; tentative D call: TRBD1 (6 bases). The ends were cut back, 5 bases at V and 7 bases at J, with 12 bases in the middle. The CDR3 has 13 residues. In germline, CDR1 is SGHTA, CDR2 FQGNSA.

By sample share, this clonotype is medium-sized. This chain's CDR3 is CASSQAGAYGYTF. The CDR3 DNA follows: TGTGCCAGCAGCCAAGCGGGGGCCTATGGCTACACCTTC. The chain combines TRBV14 with TRBJ1-2; a weak D match, TRBD1 (6 bases). Looked up from germline, CDR1 is SGHDN and CDR2 is FVKESK. Between the trimmed V and J ends, which lost 1 base and 4 bases, there was a span of 7 bases. The CDR3 length is 13 residues.

In its sample, this clonotype ranks as large (0.1 to 1%). The chain links TRBV5-1 to TRBJ2-1; tentatively, D is TRBD2 (5 bases). Per the germline V gene, CDR1 is SGHRS and CDR2 is YFSETQ. This CDR3 contains 17 residues. Trimming removed 4 bases at V and 0 bases at J, with 17 bases between. The CDR3 bases are TGCGCCAGCAGCCAGACCCCCGGAGGAAGCTCCTACAATGAGCAGTTCTTC. Protein product: CASSQTPGGSSYNEQFF.

This clonotype was seen a handful of times. This chain links TRBV12-3 or TRBV12-4 with TRBJ2-7; TRBD1 agrees at 7 bases. Losses at the gene ends were 3 bases for V and 1 base for J; bases not matched to a gene: 3. This CDR3 is built from 14 residues. The CDR3 sequence is CASSFRQGSYEQYF. The CDR3 coding sequence is TGTGCCAGCAGTTTCCGACAGGGATCCTACGAGCAGTACTTC.

This clonotype is classed as medium-sized. V and J are TRBV10-3 and TRBJ2-1; the D gene could be TRBD1 or TRBD2 (5 bases each). Germline assignment: CDR1 ENHRY and CDR2 SYGVKD. V dropped 7 bases and J dropped 8 bases, with 15 bases sitting between them. This CDR3 is built from 13 residues. The CDR3 loop reads CAIMGTVAHEQFF. CDR3 DNA: TGTGCCATCATGGGGACCGTAGCTCATGAGCAGTTCTTC.

By frequency in the sample, this clonotype is medium-sized. This chain uses TRBV7-2 with TRBJ2-1; possible D gene TRBD1, 5 bases. This CDR3 is built from 15 residues. V was shortened by 6 bases and J by 2 bases, with 14 bases between the two germline ends. CDR1 is SGHTA and CDR2 is FQGNSA in the germline V gene. The CDR3 protein is CASRSPDRAYNEQFF. The DNA for the CDR3 is TGTGCCAGCAGAAGTCCTGACAGAGCCTACAATGAGCAGTTCTTC.

This clonotype is termed medium-sized. The V gene is TRBV11-3, the J gene TRBJ1-1; a weak D match, TRBD1 (6 bases). V lost 3 bases to trimming and J lost 0 bases, with 8 bases between them. The CDR3 consists of 14 residues. From germline, CDR1 is SGHNT and CDR2 YENEEA. The chain's CDR3 is CASSFRGMNTEAFF. CDR3 bases: TGTGCCAGCAGCTTCAGGGGAATGAACACTGAAGCTTTCTTT.

There are a few counts of this clonotype. The chain combines TRBV7-2 with TRBJ2-1, with 10 bases that match TRBD1. This CDR3 has 14 amino acids. V lost 5 bases and J lost 9; bases outside the gene matches: 7. The germline V gene encodes CDR1 SGHTA and CDR2 FQGNSA. The CDR3 loop reads CASSLGTGAGEQFF. In DNA form, the CDR3 reads TGTGCCAGCAGCCTCGGGACAGGGGCCGGTGAGCAGTTCTTC.

This clonotype has more than one count but fewer than ten. This CDR3 reads CASQTSGQETQYF. The CDR3 DNA reads TGCGCCAGTCAAACTAGCGGCCAAGAGACCCAGTACTTC. V and J are TRBV5-1 and TRBJ2-5, with 8 bases aligning to TRBD2. Germline CDR1 SGHRS, CDR2 YFSETQ. After removal of 8 bases from V and 1 base from J, the junction contained 4 bases not matched to a gene. The CDR3 has 13 amino acids.

This clonotype is classed as medium-sized. The chain has TRBV20-1 and TRBJ2-1; unclear D gene. CDR1 and CDR2 from the germline V gene are DFQATT and SNEGSKA (reference sequence). The CDR3 sequence is 12 residues long. Trimming stripped 2 bases from V and 6 bases from J, with 8 bases between. The CDR3: CSARYLFNEQFF. DNA of the CDR3: TGCAGTGCTAGATACTTATTCAATGAGCAGTTCTTC.

This clonotype has only a few counts. The CDR3 nucleotides read TGTGCCAGCAGATCTCGCCCAGGCGGGAACCCCCCCGGGGAGCTGTTTTTT. It codes for CASRSRPGGNPPGELFF. This chain uses TRBV7-6 with TRBJ2-2; the D gene is possibly TRBD2 (6 bases). Germline V CDR1 and CDR2: SGHVS, FNYEAQ. Deletions cut 6 bases from V and 6 bases from J, with 23 bases between. This CDR3 has 17 residues.

This clonotype is classed as medium-sized. The chain has TRBV18 and TRBJ2-7; 7 nucleotides match TRBD1. V trimming: 3 bases; J trimming: 4 bases; junction bases outside the gene matches: 9. The CDR3 covers 15 residues. Germline V gene lookup returns CDR1 KGHSH and CDR2 LQKENI. The CDR3 DNA reads as TGTGCCAGCTCACCTAGTACCGGGACAGATTACGAGCAGTACTTC. It codes for CASSPSTGTDYEQYF. Drawing the rest from reference TRBV18 and TRBJ2-7, the complete variable domain is NAGVMQNPRHLVRRRGQEARLRCSPMKGHSHVYWYRQLPEEGLKFMVYLQKENIIDESGMPKERFSAEFPKEGPSILRIQQVVRGDSAAYFCASSPSTGTDYEQYFGPGTRLTVT.

This clonotype is deemed medium-sized. Here the CDR3 DNA reads TGCAGCGTGTTGACAGAGTTGAACACTGAAGCTTTCTTT. Amino acid sequence: CSVLTELNTEAFF. This chain connects TRBV29-1 to TRBJ1-1; D perhaps matches TRBD1 (5 bases). Trimming removed 6 bases from V and 0 bases from J, with 11 bases in between. CDR3 length: 13 residues. The V gene's germline CDR1 is SQVTM and CDR2 ANQGSEA. Full variable domain (remainder filled in from reference TRBV29-1 and TRBJ1-1): SAVISQKPSRDICQRGTSLTIQCQVDSQVTMMFWYRQQPGQSLTLIATANQGSEATYESGFVIDKFPISRPNLTFSTLTVSNMSPEDSSIYLCSVLTELNTEAFFGQGTRLTVV.

By its share, this clonotype is medium-sized. V and J are TRBV21-1 and TRBJ2-5; no DNA check was done on the table's D call, TRBD1. TRBV21-1 is given as a pseudogene. This CDR3 has 13 residues. The CDR3 DNA follows: TGTGCCAGCAGCGCCGGGACAGAAGAGACCCAGTACTTC. Protein sequence: CASSAGTEETQYF.

This clonotype has a handful of counts. The V and J genes are TRBV29-1 and TRBJ2-6; D tentatively reads TRBD1 or TRBD2 (5 bases each). This CDR3 has 16 residues. V was pared by 6 bases and J by 1 base, with 16 bases between. In germline, CDR1 is SQVTM, CDR2 ANQGSEA. Here the CDR3 reads CSVSRDVESGANVLTF. The CDR3 DNA is TGCAGCGTATCCCGGGACGTAGAGTCTGGGGCCAACGTCCTGACTTTC.

This clonotype was seen a few times. The J gene is TRBJ2-7, the V gene TRBV5-1, with D hard to call. The CDR3 contains 11 residues. Trimming took off 3 bases at V and 4 bases at J, with 5 bases between the two ends. Germline CDR1 and CDR2: SGHRS and YFSETQ. The CDR3 loop reads CASSSRYEQYF. CDR3 coding DNA: TGCGCCAGCAGCTCCAGGTACGAGCAGTACTTC. The full variable domain, with the rest looked up from reference TRBV5-1 and TRBJ2-7, is KAGVTQTPRYLIKTRGQQVTLSCSPISGHRSVSWYQQTPGQGLQFLFEYFSETQRNKGNFPGRFSGRQFSNSRSEMNVSTLELGDSALYLCASSSRYEQYFGPGTRLTVT.

Sample share makes this clonotype medium-sized. V is TRBV6-5 and J is TRBJ2-5; D is uncertain. Germline CDR1 reads MNHEY; CDR2 reads SVGAGI. Deletions cut 7 bases from V and 0 bases from J, with 3 bases between. The CDR3 is made up of 11 amino acids. The CDR3 reads CASMYQETQYF. The CDR3 DNA is TGTGCCAGCATGTACCAAGAGACCCAGTACTTC.

By share, this clonotype counts as medium-sized. The chain links TRBV5-4 to TRBJ2-1; TRBD2 agrees at 12 bases. Trimming removed 1 base from V and 6 bases from J; junction bases left unmatched: 5. The length of the CDR3 is 16 residues. Germline CDR1 SGHNT, CDR2 YYREEE (reference sequence). The DNA for the CDR3 is TGTGCCAGCAGCTTGCCTAGCGGGAGGGTCACCAATGAGCAGTTCTTC. This codes for CASSLPSGRVTNEQFF.

By its share, this clonotype is medium-sized. The chain links TRBV11-3 to TRBJ2-1; 8 bases fit TRBD1. Germline V lookup: CDR1 SGHNT, CDR2 YENEEA. The trim removed 8 bases at V and 4 bases at J, leaving 13 bases unmatched. The CDR3 has 16 amino acids. The CDR3 protein is CASENTRTGIYNEQFF. The CDR3 bases are TGTGCCAGCGAAAACACCCGGACAGGGATTTACAATGAGCAGTTCTTC. The full variable domain, completed using reference TRBV11-3 and TRBJ2-1, is EAGVVQSPRYKIIEKKQPVAFWCNPISGHNTLYWYLQNLGQGPELLIRYENEEAVDDSQLPKDRFSAERLKGVDSTLKIQPAELGDSAVYLCASENTRTGIYNEQFFGPGTRLTVL.

This clonotype ranks as medium-sized. CDR3 coding DNA: TGTGCCAGCAGCTTTCGGAGCGGGAGCGGCTCCTACAATGAGCAGTTCTTC. Protein product: CASSFRSGSGSYNEQFF. V is TRBV11-2 and J is TRBJ2-1; 8 positions agree with TRBD2. Germline V gene sequence: CDR1 SGHAT, CDR2 FQNNGV. The CDR3 spans 17 residues. The ends lost 3 bases at V and 0 bases at J; junction bases unmatched: 7.

This clonotype is judged large. The chain employs TRBV5-1 and TRBJ1-5; D gene uncertain. Trimming cost V 4 bases and J 3 bases, with 14 bases left between them. The CDR3 covers 15 residues. Per germline, CDR1 SGHRS and CDR2 YFSETQ. The CDR3 nucleotides read TGCGCCAGCAGCCTGGAGGGAAGACCCAATCAGCCCCAGCATTTT. Its translation is CASSLEGRPNQPQHF. The whole variable domain, remainder taken from reference TRBV5-1 and TRBJ1-5, is KAGVTQTPRYLIKTRGQQVTLSCSPISGHRSVSWYQQTPGQGLQFLFEYFSETQRNKGNFPGRFSGRQFSNSRSEMNVSTLELGDSALYLCASSLEGRPNQPQHFGDGTRLSIL.

The DNA of the CDR3 is TGTGCCACCAGTGAAGGGGGGACAGATACGCAGTATTTT. This translates into CATSEGGTDTQYF. The chain recombines TRBV24-1 with TRBJ2-3; TRBD1 or TRBD2 may be the D gene (6 bases each). The V end lost 4 bases, the J end lost 3 bases, and 7 bases lay between the germline ends. There are 13 residues in the CDR3. Germline CDR1 is KGHDR and CDR2 is SFDVKD.

This clonotype is classed as medium-sized. The gene calls are TRBV6-5 and TRBJ2-2; D not certain. With 2 bases removed from V and 5 bases from J, the gap between germline ends came to 6 bases. The CDR3 is made up of 13 amino acids. Looked up from germline, CDR1 is MNHEY and CDR2 is SVGAGI. The CDR3 DNA follows: TGTGCCAGCAGTTACCGGGTTACCGGGGAGCTGTTTTTT. Its translation: CASSYRVTGELFF.

This clonotype is labeled medium-sized. DNA for the CDR3: TGCAGCGTTGGCAGCCTAGCGGGACGAGAGACCCAGTACTTC. This translates into CSVGSLAGRETQYF. This chain connects TRBV29-1 to TRBJ2-5, with 9 nucleotides matching TRBD2. The germline gives CDR1 SQVTM, CDR2 ANQGSEA. V was clipped by 4 bases and J by 4 bases; unmatched bases: 7. The CDR3 totals 14 residues.

By share, this clonotype ranks as medium-sized. This chain links TRBV5-1 with TRBJ2-6; TRBD1 might be the D (6 bases). V dropped 0 bases and J dropped 4 bases, with 8 bases sitting between them. The CDR3 length is 15 residues. Looked up from germline, CDR1 is SGHRS and CDR2 is YFSETQ. The CDR3 nucleotides read TGCGCCAGCAGCTTGGGACAGGAGGGGGCCAACGTCCTGACTTTC. It yields the protein CASSLGQEGANVLTF.